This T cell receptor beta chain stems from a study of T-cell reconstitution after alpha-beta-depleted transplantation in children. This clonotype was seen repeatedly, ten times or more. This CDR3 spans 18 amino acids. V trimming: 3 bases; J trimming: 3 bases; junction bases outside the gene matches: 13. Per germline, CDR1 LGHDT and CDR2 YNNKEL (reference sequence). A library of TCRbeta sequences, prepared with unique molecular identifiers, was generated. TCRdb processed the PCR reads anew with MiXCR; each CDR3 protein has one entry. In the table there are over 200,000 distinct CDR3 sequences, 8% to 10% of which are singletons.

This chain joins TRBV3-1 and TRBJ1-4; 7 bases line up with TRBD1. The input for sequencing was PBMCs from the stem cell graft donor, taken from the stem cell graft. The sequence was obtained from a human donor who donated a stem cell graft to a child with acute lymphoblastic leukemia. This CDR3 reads CASSHPQKRTGANEKLFF. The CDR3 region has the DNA TGTGCCAGCAGCCACCCCCAAAAAAGAACAGGGGCTAATGAAAAACTGTTTTTT. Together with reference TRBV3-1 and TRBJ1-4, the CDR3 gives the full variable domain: DTAVSQTPKYLVTQMGNDKSIKCEQNLGHDTMYWYKQDSKKFLKIMFSYNNKELIINETVPNRFSPKSPDKAHLNLHINSLELGDSAVYFCASSHPQKRTGANEKLFFGSGTQLSVL.